The clone carrying this T cell receptor (beta chain) has only one observation. The source of the sample is a study of T cell changes during pregnancy in multiple sclerosis. Only in-frame clones appear in the TCRdb table, and some are missing; sequencing was by immunoSEQ multiplex PCR. In the table there are tens of thousands of clones, roughly 88% of which are singletons. The CDR3 spans 13 residues. Germline V gives CDR1 SGHNT, CDR2 YENEEA. Trimming removed 4 bases from V and 5 bases from J, with 11 bases in between. Sequencing was performed on CD4+ T cells from peripheral blood mononuclear cells, taken in the first trimester of pregnancy. This TCR was sampled from a female donor in good health, enrolled as a control in a pregnancy study. The chain has TRBV11-3 and TRBJ2-5; maybe TRBD1 (6 bases). The CDR3 reads CASSSRGGETQYF. As DNA, the CDR3 is TGTGCCAGCAGCTCCAGGGGCGGCGAGACCCAGTACTTC.